A single T cell receptor (beta chain) is shown here with its context. Its antigen remains unidentified. This CDR3 is also generated by other DNA sequences in the sample. Profiling relied on immunoSEQ multiplex PCR, and the TCRdb table lists in-frame clones only, not all of them. The sample shows under 1,900,000 clones, less than 99% of them seen only once. All donors qualified as healthy HIV-negative adults and had experienced no recent acute infections or vaccinations. The data stem from a study of shared clonotypes between healthy human individuals. General study findings and limits: Researchers sampled only blood; tissue repertoires likely differ. When naive CD4 clonotypes were compared across a few donors, 5% to 5.5% were shared.

V lost 6 bases and J 0 bases, leaving 6 bases between the germline ends. The CDR3 spans 12 residues. Germline lookup yields CDR1 MNHNS and CDR2 SASEGT. Material: naive CD4+ T cells sorted from blood. Subset described: CD45RA+ positively selected. This receptor was taken from a man aged 30-40 years in good health. The V gene is TRBV6-1, the J gene TRBJ2-7; the D gene could be TRBD1 or TRBD2 (5 bases each). The CDR3 spells CASRGDSYEQYF. The DNA for the CDR3 is TGTGCCAGCAGGGGGGACTCCTACGAGCAGTACTTC.